Here is one T cell receptor (beta chain) with its context. V lost 5 bases and J lost 3, with 5 bases in between. The CDR3 has 11 residues. Germline CDR1 is LNHDA and CDR2 is SQIVND (reference sequence). These data belong to a study of blood T cell repertoires in COVID-19. Study-level background: Acute-phase and convalescent COVID-19 samples originated in the United States, Italy and Spain. In each case, the material was cDNA or gDNA derived from T cells, B-cell-depleted T cells, or PBMCs.

Original processing notes: Using reference gene primer amplification, nucleated cell counts were estimated. Data came from immunoSEQ multiplex PCR; TCRdb stores just in-frame clones and leaves some out. V and J calls and clone size are those listed in that table; D and trimming were worked out from the DNA. The table lists some 100,000 clones, approximately 88% of them singletons, with 5.5% to 8% in the top ten. The TCR sequence derives from an older woman with acute or convalescent COVID-19. The sample taken for sequencing was peripheral blood. V is TRBV19 and J is TRBJ2-7; a possible D gene is TRBD1 (5 bases). The CDR3: CASSDSYEQYF. DNA of the CDR3: TGTGCCAGTAGTGACAGCTACGAGCAGTACTTC.